The 17 T cell receptor beta chains reported below all come from one sample, sequenced in a study of blood T cells in healthy people across ages. Combining a sample-barcoded 5' primer with a J-beta primer mix, a second PCR ran for about 7 to 11 cycles. TCRdb processed the 5' RACE reads anew with MiXCR; each CDR3 protein has one entry. Seen here are 1,300,000 or so distinct CDR3 sequences, approximately 59% observed once, and the top ten hold 5% to 7%. Material: blood. Receptor source: a man younger than 35 in good health.

This rearrangement joins TRBV20-1 to TRBJ2-7; the match to TRBD1 covers 7 bases. V was pared by 3 bases and J by 0 bases, with 5 bases of the junction left unmatched. Germline CDR1 DFQATT, CDR2 SNEGSKA (reference sequence). CDR3 size: 14 residues. In DNA form, the CDR3 reads TGCAGTGCTAGGACACAGGGGCCCTCCTACGAGCAGTACTTC. Residues: CSARTQGPSYEQYF.

This clonotype was seen only once. The chain combines TRBV29-1 with TRBJ2-2; no firm D call. Germline lookup yields CDR1 SQVTM and CDR2 ANQGSEA. V lost 5 bases and J 1 base, leaving 8 bases between the germline ends. The CDR3 spans 13 residues. The CDR3 coding sequence is TGCAGCGTTTCGACAAAGAACACCGGGGAGCTGTTTTTT. The encoded protein is CSVSTKNTGELFF.

V is TRBV6-1 and J is TRBJ2-1; D is possibly TRBD2 (7 bases). The CDR3 loop spans 15 amino acids. Germline V gene lookup returns CDR1 MNHNS and CDR2 SASEGT. The ends were cut back, 2 bases at V and 7 bases at J, with 15 bases in the middle. Here the CDR3 DNA reads TGTGCCAGCAGTGAATTGTGGGGGGGCCAAAATGAGCAGTTCTTC. Translation: CASSELWGGQNEQFF.

The J gene is TRBJ2-2, the V gene TRBV7-2; TRBD2 matches 14 bases. V dropped 4 bases and J dropped 3; count of bases not matched to a gene: 7. This CDR3 region has 18 residues. Germline V gene lookup returns CDR1 SGHTA and CDR2 FQGNSA. The CDR3, as DNA: TGTGCCAGCAGCTCCGGACTAGCGGGAGGCATGGACACCGGGGAGCTGTTTTTT. Protein sequence: CASSSGLAGGMDTGELFF.

The chain uses TRBV5-1 and TRBJ2-5, with D perhaps assigned TRBD1 or TRBD2 (5 bases each). Per germline, CDR1 SGHRS and CDR2 YFSETQ. The germline V and J ends were trimmed by 0 bases and 0 bases, with 9 bases remaining between them. There are 15 residues in the CDR3. The CDR3 nucleotides are TGCGCCAGCAGCTTGGTGGGGGAGTACCAAGAGACCCAGTACTTC. Translating gives CASSLVGEYQETQYF.

This sequence joins TRBV7-2 and TRBJ2-6, with 7 bases identical to TRBD1. CDR1 and CDR2 from the germline V gene are SGHTA and FQGNSA. CDR3 length: 17 amino acids. J was trimmed by 1 base and V by 2 bases; bases with no gene match: 5. CDR3 bases: TGTGCCAGCAGCTTAAGACAGGGCGGATCTGGGGCCAACGTCCTGACTTTC. It codes for CASSLRQGGSGANVLTF.

The rearrangement joins TRBV29-1 to TRBJ1-1; D may be TRBD1 (5 bases). The CDR3 has 13 residues. Germline V gene sequence: CDR1 SQVTM, CDR2 ANQGSEA. V dropped 7 bases and J dropped 3 bases, with 15 bases sitting between them. The CDR3 sequence is CSAQDSPDTEAFF. The DNA of the CDR3 is TGCAGCGCTCAAGACAGCCCAGACACTGAAGCTTTCTTT.

The chain joins TRBV29-1 to TRBJ2-1; TRBD2 agrees at 10 bases. The V gene's germline CDR1 is SQVTM and CDR2 ANQGSEA. Trimming removed 5 bases from V and 3 bases from J; junction bases left unmatched: 19. The CDR3 length is 19 residues. CDR3 sequence: CSVKPSRPCTSGIYNEQFF. CDR3 in DNA: TGCAGCGTTAAGCCCAGCAGGCCTTGTACTAGCGGGATCTACAATGAGCAGTTCTTC.

V and J are TRBV11-2 and TRBJ1-1; D not resolved. The CDR3 covers 10 residues. V gave up 5 bases and J gave up 9 bases, with 7 bases separating them. Germline-derived CDR1 and CDR2 are SGHAT and FQNNGV. This CDR3 reads CASSRRQAFF. The CDR3 nucleotides read TGTGCCAGCAGCCGGAGGCAAGCTTTCTTT.

This chain connects TRBV20-1 to TRBJ2-5; 12 nucleotides match TRBD2. The CDR3 covers 16 residues. V dropped 3 bases and J dropped 4; count of bases not matched to a gene: 9. Germline V lookup: CDR1 DFQATT, CDR2 SNEGSKA (reference sequence). DNA for the CDR3: TGCAGTGCTAGCCGCTCTAGCGGGGGGGCCCCAGAGACCCAGTACTTC. It specifies CSASRSSGGAPETQYF.

A note on this clonotype: The junction and the germline gene differ at one end; a read error may be behind it. This rearrangement joins TRBV28 to TRBJ2-5; weak D call: TRBD2 (6 bases). The J call may be wrong; the DNA end is better matched by TRBJ2-4. The CDR3 has 14 residues. Germline lookup yields CDR1 MDHEN and CDR2 SYDVKM. In DNA, the CDR3 is TGTACCAGCAGTCTGAGGGACTCCTGGAGCATTCAGTACTTC. Translation: CTSSLRDSWSIQYF.

The chain carries TRBV9 and TRBJ2-5; 9 positions match TRBD2. CDR1 and CDR2 (germline): SGDLS, YYNGEE. The CDR3 sequence is 17 residues long. V was pared by 4 bases and J by 4 bases, with 14 bases of the junction left unmatched. Here the CDR3 reads CASSPGVAGVYLETQYF. CDR3 coding DNA: TGTGCCAGCAGCCCCGGAGTAGCGGGGGTCTACCTAGAGACCCAGTACTTC.

To note about this clonotype: A much larger clonotype is one base distant, so this may be a read error. The CDR3 is CASIPAGDYNEQYF. The CDR3, as DNA: TGTGCCAGCATTCCAGCGGGAGATTACAATGAGCAGTACTTC. The chain combines TRBV2 with TRBJ2-5; TRBD2 matches 8 bases. The CDR3 totals 14 residues. Germline V CDR1 and CDR2: SNHLY, FYNNEI. The J segment lost 11 bases and the V segment lost 7 bases, leaving 15 bases of the junction unmatched.

A few counts support this clonotype. This chain uses TRBV20-1 with TRBJ2-3, with 8 nucleotides matching TRBD2. CDR3 length: 15 residues. Germline trimming cut 6 bases from V and 0 bases from J; bases unmatched to any gene: 8. Germline V gene sequence: CDR1 DFQATT, CDR2 SNEGSKA (reference sequence). The CDR3 nucleotides are TGCAGTGCCACCGGGACTAGGTCTAGCACAGATACGCAGTATTTT. Protein: CSATGTRSSTDTQYF.

The genes are TRBV12-5 and TRBJ1-2; no clear D gene. Germline V gene data show CDR1 as LGHNT and CDR2 as FRNRAP. The CDR3 extends over 13 amino acids. Trimming left V 5 bases short and J 8 bases short, with 15 bases between. CDR3 region: CASGPAGFLGYTF. CDR3 nucleotides: TGTGCTAGTGGTCCGGCCGGGTTCTTAGGCTACACCTTC. Using reference TRBV12-5 and TRBJ1-2 for the parts outside the CDR3, the full variable domain is DARVTQTPRHKVTEMGQEVTMRCQPILGHNTVFWYRQTMMQGLELLAYFRNRAPLDDSGMPKDRFSAEMPDATLATLKIQPSEPRDSAVYFCASGPAGFLGYTFGSGTRLTVV.

The CDR3 is CASSYSGTSGAETQYF. The CDR3 DNA follows: TGTGCCAGCAGTTACTCGGGGACTAGCGGGGCAGAGACCCAGTACTTC. V is TRBV6-5 and J is TRBJ2-5, with TRBD2 matching over 13 bases. Looked up from germline, CDR1 is MNHEY and CDR2 is SVGAGI. With 0 bases clipped from V and 4 bases from J, the junction kept 2 bases outside the gene matches. The CDR3 runs 16 residues.

CDR3 in amino acids: CASSALGGRISYNEQFF. CDR3 bases: TGTGCCAGCAGTGCCCTGGGAGGGAGGATCTCCTACAATGAGCAGTTCTTC. The J gene is TRBJ2-1, the V gene TRBV25-1, with 7 bases matching TRBD2. Trimming took 4 bases from V and 0 from J; bases not matched to a gene: 9. The CDR3 runs 17 residues. Germline CDR1 reads MGHDK; CDR2 reads SYGVNS.